A selection of T cell receptor beta chains follows, all from one sample in a study of regulatory T cells in long-lasting Graves disease. TCRdb used MiXCR to reprocess the multiplex PCR reads, holding one entry per CDR3 protein. The table shows roughly 500,000 distinct CDR3 sequences, with 13% occurring only once. This sample was shared with a second study, whose subject was T cells in Graves' hyperthyroidism and ophthalmopathy.

This material consisted of peripheral blood mononuclear cells (PBMCs), taken at new diagnosis, from a patient treated with antithyroid drugs. The receptors were gathered from a man aged 25 to 45 with Graves disease. Each CDR3 is given with its conserved first and last residue. A D gene is named only where the DNA matches it firmly.

length,V,D,CDR3
14,TRBV5-6,.,CASSFAPSGNTIYF
15,TRBV28,.,CASSLVPVSADTQYF
14,TRBV9,.,CASSVVAVLDTQYF
14,TRBV6-5,.,CASSSSGGLQPQHF
15,TRBV11-2,TRBD1,CASSPGTGGGQPQHF
15,TRBV12-3/TRBV12-4,TRBD2,CASSQGTSGRSEQYF
13,TRBV20-1,.,CSAARGENTEAFF
14,TRBV6-1,.,CASRGELTDSPLHF
14,TRBV3-1,.,CASSQGQGKEKLFF
16,TRBV5-1,TRBD1,CASSGGQGARADTQYF
14,TRBV24-1,TRBD2,CATSDGWGGETQYF
13,TRBV7-3,.,CASSFVGGTEAFF